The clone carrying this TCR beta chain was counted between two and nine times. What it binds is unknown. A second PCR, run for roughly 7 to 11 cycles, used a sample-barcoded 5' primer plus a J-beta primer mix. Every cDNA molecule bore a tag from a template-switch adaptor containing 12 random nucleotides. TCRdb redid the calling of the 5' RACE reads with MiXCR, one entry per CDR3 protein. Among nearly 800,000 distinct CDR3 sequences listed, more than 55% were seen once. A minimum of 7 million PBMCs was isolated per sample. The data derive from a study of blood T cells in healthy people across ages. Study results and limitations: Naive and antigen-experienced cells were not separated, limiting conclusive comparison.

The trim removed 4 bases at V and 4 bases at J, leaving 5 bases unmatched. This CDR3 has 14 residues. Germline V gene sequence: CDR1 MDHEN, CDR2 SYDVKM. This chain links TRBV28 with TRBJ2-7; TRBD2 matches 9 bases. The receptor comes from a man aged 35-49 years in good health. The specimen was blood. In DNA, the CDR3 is TGTGCCAGCAGTTCCCTTAGCGGGAGTTACGAGCAGTACTTC. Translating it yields CASSSLSGSYEQYF.